The 3 T cell receptor beta chains presented below share a single source sample, sequenced in a study of T cell responses to AZD1222 COVID-19 vaccine. Profiling relied on immunoSEQ multiplex PCR, and the TCRdb table lists in-frame clones only, not all of them. The sample records roughly 150,000 clones, 92% being singletons. The material was peripheral blood, obtained 28 days after the second AZD1222 dose. Receptors were obtained from an adult who received the AZD1222 COVID-19 vaccine.

This chain joins TRBV4-1 and TRBJ2-5, with a possible D match to TRBD1 (6 bases). CDR1 MGHRA and CDR2 YSYEKL come from the germline V gene. The CDR3 spans 19 residues. The V end lost 2 bases, the J end lost 2 bases, and 24 bases lay between the germline ends. CDR3 in amino acids: CASSQRPPGADRIQETQYF. The CDR3 DNA reads as TGCGCCAGCAGCCAAAGACCCCCAGGGGCTGACCGGATTCAAGAGACCCAGTACTTC.

The chain has TRBV12-5 and TRBJ2-1; tentatively, D is TRBD2 (6 bases). Trimming stripped 6 bases from V and 0 bases from J, with 12 bases between. The CDR3 has 15 amino acids. The germline CDR1 and CDR2 sequences are LGHNT and FRNRAP. CDR3 coding DNA: TGTGCTAGTGGGGGTGGAGGGTCCTCCTACAATGAGCAGTTCTTC. Translating it yields CASGGGGSSYNEQFF.

The V call is TRBV2, the J call TRBJ1-5, with 8 bases identical to TRBD1. Germline loops: CDR1 SNHLY, CDR2 FYNNEI. The CDR3 covers 13 residues. V lost 10 bases and J lost 3; bases outside the gene matches: 5. CDR3 region: CAIKDRANQPQHF. As DNA, the CDR3 is TGTGCCATAAAGGACAGGGCCAATCAGCCCCAGCATTTT.